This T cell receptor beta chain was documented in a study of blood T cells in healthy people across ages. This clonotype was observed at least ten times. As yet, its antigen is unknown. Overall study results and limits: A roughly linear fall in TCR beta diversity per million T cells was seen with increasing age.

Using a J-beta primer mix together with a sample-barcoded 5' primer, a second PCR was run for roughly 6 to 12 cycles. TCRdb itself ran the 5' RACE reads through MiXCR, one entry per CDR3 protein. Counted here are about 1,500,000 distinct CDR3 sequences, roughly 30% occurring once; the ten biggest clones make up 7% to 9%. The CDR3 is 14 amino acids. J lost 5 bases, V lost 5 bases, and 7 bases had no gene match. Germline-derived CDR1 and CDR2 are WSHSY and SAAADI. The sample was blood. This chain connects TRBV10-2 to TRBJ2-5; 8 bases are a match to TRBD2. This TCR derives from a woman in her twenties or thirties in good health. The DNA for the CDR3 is TGCGCCAGCAGTAGCGGGGGCGCGGGGGAGACCCAGTACTTC. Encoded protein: CASSSGGAGETQYF.